One sample yielded the 3 T cell receptor beta chains listed below, sequenced in a study of control samples from healthy donors and cancer patients. Assay: immunoSEQ multiplex PCR; the TCRdb copy retains only in-frame clones and omits some. The table records under 30,000 clones, 85% of them present only once. Sequenced: PBMCs. These receptors were taken from a woman between 55 and 75 years old with head and neck cancer.

In this sample, this clone is medium-sized (0.01 to 0.1%). V and J are TRBV7-2 and TRBJ2-7; 7 positions match TRBD1. With 8 bases clipped from V and 0 bases from J, the junction kept 1 base outside the gene matches. CDR3 size: 12 residues. Germline lookup yields CDR1 SGHTA and CDR2 FQGNSA. The CDR3: CASGTVSYEQYF. The CDR3 coding sequence is TGTGCCAGCGGGACAGTCTCCTACGAGCAGTACTTC.

The V and J genes are TRBV6-2 or TRBV6-3 and TRBJ2-7; no clear D gene. This CDR3 region has 14 residues. V lost 5 bases and J 2 bases, leaving 13 bases between the germline ends. Germline V gives CDR1 MNHEY, CDR2 SVGEGT. The CDR3 DNA follows: TGTGCCAGCAGTAACATCGGGCCCCCCTACGAGCAGTACTTC. Encoded protein: CASSNIGPPYEQYF.

CDR3 residues: CASSEEAGRYGSTDTQYF. The CDR3 coding sequence is TGTGCCAGCAGTGAAGAGGCAGGGAGGTATGGGAGCACAGATACGCAGTATTTT. The chain couples TRBV2 to TRBJ2-3; D possibly corresponds to TRBD2 (6 bases). Germline-derived CDR1 and CDR2 are SNHLY and FYNNEI. The CDR3 extends over 18 amino acids. V was trimmed by 1 base and J by 0 bases, leaving 17 bases between them.